The rows below give T cell receptor beta chains drawn from one sample of a study of cytomegalovirus exposure and HLA in healthy donors. Libraries were prepared by immunoSEQ multiplex PCR; TCRdb keeps only in-frame clonotypes and omits some of them. The sample lists fewer than 150,000 clones, around 88% occurring once. Input material: PBMCs. These receptors were obtained from a woman between 18 and 29 years old in good health and CMV-seropositive. CDR3s include the opening cysteine and the closing phenylalanine or tryptophan. A D gene is named only where the DNA matches it firmly. Size values are once, few and many counts, or a class for expanded clones, and some rows have none.

CDR3	DNA	size	J	D	V
CASTAQGTDTEAFF	TGTGCCAGTACCGCCCAGGGGACGGACACTGAAGCTTTCTTT	-	TRBJ1-1	-	TRBV19
CASSLSSTGGWQPQHF	TGTGCCAGCAGTTTATCATCTACAGGGGGCTGGCAGCCCCAGCATTTT	-	TRBJ1-5	TRBD1	TRBV27
CASSLEAGYEQYF	TGTGCCAGCAGCTTAGAGGCGGGATACGAGCAGTACTTC	-	TRBJ2-7	-	TRBV11-2
CASHPRAGAGETQYF	TGTGCCAGCCACCCCCGGGCAGGGGCCGGAGAGACCCAGTACTTC	-	TRBJ2-5	-	TRBV18
CASSQSQAVCNQPQHF	TGCGCCAGCAGTCAATCACAGGCGGTTTGCAATCAGCCCCAGCATTTT	-	TRBJ1-5	-	TRBV23-1
CAISESLQGNAGNTIYF	TGTGCCATCAGTGAGTCACTGCAGGGCAATGCTGGAAACACCATATATTTT	few	TRBJ1-3	-	TRBV10-3
CASSLGLAGGISYNEQFF	TGTGCCAGCAGCTTGGGGCTAGCGGGAGGGATCTCCTACAATGAGCAGTTCTTC	-	TRBJ2-1	TRBD2	TRBV5-6
CASSLPGTGQETQYF	TGTGCCAGCAGTTTACCGGGGACAGGGCAAGAGACCCAGTACTTC	-	TRBJ2-5	TRBD1	TRBV28
CASSTLSTGGNYGYTF	TGTGCCAGCAGTACGCTGTCCACAGGGGGCAACTATGGCTACACCTTC	-	TRBJ1-2	TRBD1	TRBV28
CASSLGAAQGFSGANVLTF	TGCGCCAGCAGCTTGGGGGCGGCACAGGGCTTCTCCGGGGCCAACGTCCTGACTTTC	-	TRBJ2-6	-	TRBV5-1
CASSVATGELFF	TGTGCCAGCAGCGTAGCTACCGGGGAGCTGTTTTTT	-	TRBJ2-2	-	TRBV9
CASSQWTVSGANVLTF	TGCGCCAGCAGCCAGTGGACAGTCTCTGGGGCCAACGTCCTGACTTTC	-	TRBJ2-6	-	TRBV4-1
CASSLGPGLGNSPLHF	TGTGCCAGCAGCTTAGGTCCAGGGCTAGGTAATTCACCCCTCCACTTT	once	TRBJ1-6	-	TRBV7-2
CASSLSGGENTQYF	TGTGCCAGCAGCTTAAGCGGGGGCGAGAATACGCAGTATTTT	-	TRBJ2-3	TRBD2	TRBV5-6
CASRDRNYYEQYF	TGTGCCAGCCGGGACAGGAACTACTACGAGCAGTACTTC	-	TRBJ2-7	TRBD1	TRBV6-6
CASSGPPGLADYEQYF	TGTGCCAGTAGCGGCCCCCCGGGACTAGCGGACTACGAGCAGTACTTC	-	TRBJ2-7	TRBD2	TRBV19
CASSGGDRGTPLHF	TGTGCCAGCAGTGGGGGCGACAGGGGGACACCCCTCCACTTT	few	TRBJ1-6	TRBD1	TRBV2
CASSFSYQPTGELFF	TGTGCCAGCAGCTTTTCCTACCAACCCACCGGGGAGCTGTTTTTT	-	TRBJ2-2	-	TRBV5-4
CASSLPREGPYQETQYF	TGTGCCAGCAGCTTGCCCCGGGAGGGCCCGTACCAAGAGACCCAGTACTTC	-	TRBJ2-5	TRBD2	TRBV7-9
CASSLEGTGNSPLHF	TGTGCCAGCAGCTTGGAAGGGACAGGCAATTCACCCCTCCACTTT	once	TRBJ1-6	TRBD1	TRBV5-4
CASSQEGHLNQPQHF	TGCGCCAGCAGCCAAGAGGGACACCTCAATCAGCCCCAGCATTTT	few	TRBJ1-5	-	TRBV4-1
CASSGYRGRFSETQYF	TGTGCCAGCAGTGGCTACAGGGGGCGCTTCTCGGAGACCCAGTACTTC	-	TRBJ2-5	TRBD1	TRBV6-1
CASSLALFGYVDEQFF	TGTGCCAGCAGCTTGGCGTTATTCGGGTATGTGGATGAGCAGTTCTTC	-	TRBJ2-1	-	TRBV11-1
CASSEQGSSRAWAAGHGAFF	TGTGCCAGCAGTGAACAGGGGAGCAGCCGGGCATGGGCAGCCGGGCATGGGGCTTTCTTT	-	TRBJ1-1	-	TRBV2
CASSLGGGGGYTF	TGTGCCAGCAGCTTAGGAGGGGGCGGTGGCTACACCTTC	-	TRBJ1-2	TRBD1	TRBV7-2
CASSMWGDYGYTF	TGTGCCAGTAGTATGTGGGGGGACTATGGCTACACCTTC	-	TRBJ1-2	-	TRBV19
CAISESRRGEGELFF	TGTGCCATCAGTGAGTCCCGTCGGGGGGAAGGGGAGCTGTTTTTT	once	TRBJ2-2	TRBD2	TRBV10-3
CASSVPSGSKTGELFF	TGTGCCAGCAGCGTGCCTAGCGGGAGTAAGACCGGGGAGCTGTTTTTT	-	TRBJ2-2	TRBD2	TRBV9
CASSPDRGSYEQYF	TGTGCCAGCAGCCCTGACAGGGGATCCTACGAGCAGTACTTC	once	TRBJ2-7	TRBD1	TRBV7-9
CASSSGLAGGTYNEQFF	TGTGCCAGCAGCTCGGGACTAGCGGGAGGCACCTACAATGAGCAGTTCTTC	-	TRBJ2-1	TRBD2	TRBV5-4
CASSDRNQPQHF	TGCGCCAGCTCCGACAGGAATCAGCCCCAGCATTTT	-	TRBJ1-5	-	TRBV10-2
CAGRTDNEKLFF	TGTGCCGGAAGGACAGATAATGAAAAACTGTTTTTT	-	TRBJ1-4	-	TRBV2
CAWSVPGGTLNEQFF	TGTGCCTGGAGTGTACCTGGCGGGACTCTCAATGAGCAGTTCTTC	few	TRBJ2-1	-	TRBV30
CASSFSPNDRTGTEAFF	TGTGCCAGCAGTTTCTCACCTAATGACAGGACGGGCACTGAAGCTTTCTTT	-	TRBJ1-1	-	TRBV27
CASSLDTVTYEQYF	TGCGCCAGCAGCTTGGATACAGTCACCTACGAGCAGTACTTC	-	TRBJ2-7	-	TRBV5-1
CASQTFDRGYNSPLHF	TGTGCCAGCCAGACCTTTGATCGGGGTTATAATTCACCCCTCCACTTT	-	TRBJ1-6	-	TRBV25-1
CASSLTGQLGETQYF	TGTGCCAGCAGCTTGACAGGTCAATTAGGAGAGACCCAGTACTTC	-	TRBJ2-5	-	TRBV5-5
CAWSHQGAGQPQHF	TGTGCCTGGAGCCATCAGGGGGCTGGTCAGCCCCAGCATTTT	-	TRBJ1-5	TRBD1	TRBV30
CASRHTGGNEQYF	TGTGCCAGTAGACATACAGGGGGAAACGAGCAGTACTTC	few	TRBJ2-7	TRBD1	TRBV19
CASSPRGDPNEKLFF	TGTGCCAGCAGCCCCCGGGGGGACCCGAATGAAAAACTGTTTTTT	-	TRBJ1-4	-	TRBV11-2
CSVGPAQHEQFF	TGCAGCGTTGGTCCAGCGCAGCATGAGCAGTTCTTC	-	TRBJ2-1	-	TRBV29-1
CAWSVWTGEKTGELFF	TGTGCCTGGAGTGTCTGGACAGGGGAAAAAACCGGGGAGCTGTTTTTT	-	TRBJ2-2	TRBD1	TRBV30
CASSWGGGGQETQYF	TGCGCCAGCAGCTGGGGAGGCGGCGGCCAAGAGACCCAGTACTTC	once	TRBJ2-5	-	TRBV5-1
CASSIRTGTGELFF	TGTGCCAGCAGCATCAGGACAGGGACCGGGGAGCTGTTTTTT	-	TRBJ2-2	TRBD1	TRBV11-1
CASSEAPGQGAEKLFF	TGTGCCAGCAGTGAAGCGCCGGGACAGGGGGCTGAAAAACTGTTTTTT	-	TRBJ1-4	TRBD1	TRBV6-1